A single sample gave rise to the 17 T cell receptor beta chains below, sequenced in a study of T cell repertoires in cytomegalovirus infection. Using its own MiXCR run on the reads, TCRdb lists one record per CDR3 protein. Found here are around 300,000 distinct CDR3 sequences, around 20% of them singletons; the top ten hold about 21%. Their specific antigens are unknown. Sample: cultured PBMCs, taken from culture after CMV antigen stimulation. These receptor sequences come from a human donor in good health (CMV status not recorded). Some clones in this sample may be carry-over from other donors' samples.

The table lists this clonotype with a few counts. The genes are TRBV10-3 and TRBJ2-7, with 8 bases aligning to TRBD1. V lost 0 bases to trimming and J lost 3 bases; unmatched junction nucleotides: 7. CDR1 is ENHRY and CDR2 is SYGVKD in the germline V gene. CDR3 length equals 16 residues. Written as DNA, the CDR3 is TGTGCCATCAGTGAGTCGACGGGAACAGGGGGCTACGAGCAGTACTTC. Protein product: CAISESTGTGGYEQYF.

This clonotype was detected only once. The chain joins TRBV7-2 to TRBJ1-2; no firm D call. The CDR3 is 12 amino acids. Germline lookup yields CDR1 SGHTA and CDR2 FQGNSA. V was pared by 5 bases and J by 6 bases, with 10 bases between. The CDR3 bases are TGTGCCAGCAGCCACCGTAGGGATGGCTACACCTTC. Translated: CASSHRRDGYTF.

This clonotype was recorded a few times. This rearrangement joins TRBV11-2 to TRBJ1-5; tentatively, D is TRBD1 (5 bases). The CDR3 is 16 residues long. Germline V lookup: CDR1 SGHAT, CDR2 FQNNGV. Trimming removed 5 bases from V and 7 bases from J, with 21 bases in between. CDR3: CASSEGRRRGGQPQHF. CDR3 DNA sequence: TGTGCCAGCAGCGAGGGAAGGAGGCGCGGGGGACAGCCCCAGCATTTT.

This clonotype was counted only a few times. This chain links TRBV7-2 with TRBJ2-1, with D tentatively TRBD2 (5 bases). V was pared by 2 bases and J by 6 bases, with 17 bases between. Germline CDR1 is SGHTA and CDR2 is FQGNSA. There are 16 residues in the CDR3. In nucleotides, the CDR3 is TGTGCCAGCAGCTTAAAGTCGGGAAGGGCCTTCAATGAGCAGTTCTTC. This encodes CASSLKSGRAFNEQFF.

About this clonotype: A much larger clone sits a single nucleotide away, making a read error possible. Given the absence of the conserved phenylalanine or tryptophan at the CDR3 end, a read error is likely. V and J are TRBV12-3 or TRBV12-4 and TRBJ1-1, with 8 nucleotides matching TRBD1. The ends lost 2 bases at V and 2 bases at J; junction bases unmatched: 4. This CDR3 spans 15 amino acids. The CDR3 sequence is CASSLQGAGNTEAFS. In DNA form, the CDR3 reads TGTGCCAGCAGTTTACAGGGGGCGGGAAACACTGAAGCTTTCTCT.

At least ten counts were recorded for this clonotype. This chain joins TRBV12-3 or TRBV12-4 and TRBJ2-1; 8 bases map to TRBD1. CDR3 length equals 18 residues. V gave up 6 bases and J gave up 9 bases; unmatched junction bases: 22. The chain's CDR3 is CASSLNRGLGRGRGEQFF. The CDR3 region has the DNA TGTGCCAGCAGCCTCAACAGAGGGCTAGGCAGGGGGCGCGGTGAGCAGTTCTTC.

This sequence joins TRBV20-1 and TRBJ2-3, with TRBD2 matching over 11 bases. The germline V gene encodes CDR1 DFQATT and CDR2 SNEGSKA (reference sequence). CDR3 length: 15 residues. V lost 3 bases, J lost 2 bases, and 4 bases stayed unmatched. This CDR3 is CSARGTSGYTDTQYF. CDR3 in DNA: TGCAGTGCTAGGGGGACTAGCGGTTACACAGATACGCAGTATTTT.

Worth noting for this clonotype: A read error may be the cause here, since a much bigger clone is one base away. This chain links TRBV7-2 with TRBJ1-2; D uncertain. The CDR3 runs 11 residues. Germline CDR1 and CDR2: SGHTA and FQGNSA. V gave up 10 bases and J gave up 7 bases, with 13 bases separating them. The CDR3 protein is CATTEQFGYTF. DNA for the CDR3: TGTGCCACCACAGAGCAGTTTGGCTACACCTTC.

V and J are TRBV15 and TRBJ2-3; D uncertain. This CDR3 has 18 residues. Germline V gives CDR1 LNHNV, CDR2 YYDKDF (reference sequence). V was pared by 0 bases and J by 6 bases, with 22 bases between. The CDR3 DNA follows: TGTGCCACCAGCAGAGATGGTAGAGGCCAGGTTTTTAAGGATACGCAGTATTTT. It translates to CATSRDGRGQVFKDTQYF.

This clonotype was observed a few times. The rearrangement uses TRBV20-1 and TRBJ2-1; 11 nucleotides match TRBD2. In germline, CDR1 is DFQATT, CDR2 SNEGSKA (reference sequence). The CDR3 is made up of 15 amino acids. Germline trimming cut 2 bases from V and 6 bases from J; bases unmatched to any gene: 6. DNA for the CDR3: TGCAGTGCTAGACTTCCACTAGCGGGAGTCAATGAGCAGTTCTTC. Translation: CSARLPLAGVNEQFF.

This clonotype has a handful of counts. V usage is TRBV5-4 and J usage is TRBJ2-7; 7 bases are a match to TRBD2. The CDR3 is made up of 14 amino acids. The V segment lost 3 bases and the J segment 4 bases; nucleotides outside the gene matches: 7. Germline V gives CDR1 SGHNT, CDR2 YYREEE (reference sequence). Here the CDR3 reads CASSSLEGGYEQYV. CDR3 nucleotides: TGTGCCAGCAGCTCCCTCGAGGGAGGGTACGAGCAGTACGTC.

In its sample, this clonotype was seen many times. The V call is TRBV7-2, the J call TRBJ1-1; D not resolved. The CDR3 contains 14 residues. Between the trimmed V and J ends, which lost 4 bases and 1 base, there was a span of 10 bases. Germline V lookup: CDR1 SGHTA, CDR2 FQGNSA. CDR3 nucleotides: TGTGCCAGCAGCTATTCCACAGAGAACACTGAAGCTTTCTTT. Translation gives CASSYSTENTEAFF.

There are a few counts of this clonotype. The chain links TRBV20-1 to TRBJ1-5; D perhaps matches TRBD1 (5 bases). This CDR3 has 19 residues. Germline values: CDR1 DFQATT, CDR2 SNEGSKA (reference sequence). Trimming took 1 base from V and 0 from J, leaving 22 bases between them. CDR3 bases: TGCAGTGCTAGAGCCTCGGCAGGTGGGCTAAGGGGTAGCAATCAGCCCCAGCATTTT. This translates into CSARASAGGLRGSNQPQHF.

This clonotype has a handful of counts. This rearrangement joins TRBV6-1 to TRBJ1-5; 9 bases fit TRBD1. The CDR3 has 16 amino acids. CDR1 is MNHNS and CDR2 is SASEGT in the germline V gene. V dropped 4 bases and J dropped 3; count of bases not matched to a gene: 7. The CDR3, as DNA: TGTGCCAGCAGTGGTCCCGGGACAGGGACCAATCAGCCCCAGCATTTT. Amino acid sequence: CASSGPGTGTNQPQHF.

This clonotype was seen more than once but under ten times. The chain joins TRBV27 to TRBJ2-3, with TRBD2 matching 8 bases. The CDR3 has 16 amino acids. After removal of 8 bases from V and 4 bases from J, the junction contained 14 bases not matched to a gene. The germline V gene encodes CDR1 MNHEY and CDR2 SMNVEV (reference sequence). CDR3: CASGPRVSGKPDTQYF. CDR3 coding DNA: TGTGCCAGCGGCCCCCGGGTTAGCGGGAAACCAGATACGCAGTATTTT.

The genes are TRBV7-8 and TRBJ1-1; TRBD1 matches at 9 bases. The V and J ends lost 5 bases and 2 bases, in that order; junction bases with no gene match: 15. Germline V lookup: CDR1 SGHVS, CDR2 FQNEAQ. The CDR3 extends over 18 amino acids. In nucleotides, the CDR3 is TGTGCCAGCAGCCAAAATAGGGGACAGGGTCTACCCAACACTGAAGCTTTCTTT. Residues: CASSQNRGQGLPNTEAFF.

This clonotype was seen many times. This chain connects TRBV7-2 to TRBJ1-2, with D unresolved. The length of the CDR3 is 16 residues. Germline loops: CDR1 SGHTA, CDR2 FQGNSA. The germline V and J ends were trimmed by 2 bases and 4 bases, with 17 bases remaining between them. CDR3 coding DNA: TGTGCCAGCAGCTTATACCCGAAGCCCGATGGCTATGGCTACACCTTC. The encoded protein is CASSLYPKPDGYGYTF.